Given below is one T cell receptor (beta chain) in context. Its antigen remains unidentified. The data originate from a study of cytomegalovirus exposure and HLA in healthy donors. Study-wide points: There was a cluster of highly shared sequence variants that was likely a sequencing artifact.

A multiplex PCR was run with 60 Vbeta primers and 13 Jbeta primers. Some clones are missing from TCRdb's copy, which holds only in-frame ones; the method was immunoSEQ multiplex PCR. Among 100,000 to 150,000 clones listed, approximately 10% were seen once. Though nominally healthy at sampling, donors likely had unrecorded immune exposures. CDR3 size: 14 residues. The germline gives CDR1 SGDLS, CDR2 YYNGEE. V was shortened by 7 bases and J by 0 bases, with 11 bases between the two germline ends. The sample was PBMCs. This chain links TRBV9 with TRBJ1-3; unclear D gene. This sequence originates from a woman between 18 and 29 years old in good health and CMV-seropositive. CDR3 bases: TGTGCCAGCGCGACCGCGGCCTCTGGAAACACCATATATTTT. Amino acids: CASATAASGNTIYF.